Sequencing of this TCR beta chain was carried out in a study of cytotoxic CD8 clonotypes in ibrutinib-treated CLL. Depth targeted 1 in 200,000 to 1 in 1 million T cells, averaging approximately 9.3x coverage per clonotype. Here immunoSEQ multiplex PCR was the method, and the copy in TCRdb shows in-frame clones only, minus some. The sample holds about 330,000 clones, roughly two thirds seen once. This clone has just one count. The V gene's germline CDR1 is MDHEN and CDR2 SYDVKM. V was clipped by 1 base and J by 3 bases; unmatched bases: 10. The CDR3 runs to 17 residues. The chain employs TRBV28 and TRBJ1-1; 8 nucleotides align to TRBD1. This receptor was identified in a human donor with chronic lymphocytic leukemia. Sequences were derived from PBMCs, sampled after 36 months of ibrutinib treatment. The CDR3 sequence: CASSLSDRESGYTEAFF. CDR3 bases: TGTGCCAGCAGTTTATCGGACAGGGAATCAGGGTACACTGAAGCTTTCTTT.